The 2 T cell receptor beta chains presented below share a single source sample, sequenced in a study of cytomegalovirus exposure and HLA in healthy donors (dated by TCRdb to the late 2010s). The library was produced with the immunoSEQ multiplex PCR assay. A mixture of 60 forward primers for TCR Vbeta segments and 13 reverse primers for TCR Jbeta segments was used in the multiplex PCR. In its TCRdb copy, this immuneACCESS table keeps in-frame sequences only and misses some clones. Where compared with another copy, unresolved V genes explain less than half of these, and the others have no known cause. In all, the sample holds nearly 100,000 clones, and less than 10% of those were seen once. The biggest ten clones account for around 4.9% of the sample. Sequencing input: PBMCs. These receptors all come from a man aged 50 to 59 in good health and CMV-seropositive.

This chain links TRBV27 with TRBJ2-1; D gene uncertain. In germline, CDR1 is MNHEY, CDR2 SMNVEV (reference sequence). CDR3 length: 12 residues. V was clipped by 8 bases and J by 12 bases, with 17 bases between them. CDR3 nucleotides: TGTGCCAGCCTGCTCCGCTCCTGTAGGCAGTTCTTC. Residues: CASLLRSCRQFF.

A few counts support this clone. This chain uses TRBV19 with TRBJ2-7, with 8 bases aligning to TRBD1. Germline CDR1 is LNHDA and CDR2 is SQIVND (reference sequence). This CDR3 region has 14 residues. V lost 4 bases, J lost 2 bases, and 4 bases stayed unmatched. The CDR3 sequence is CASSTTGAPYEQYF. The CDR3 DNA follows: TGTGCCAGTAGTACGACAGGGGCCCCCTACGAGCAGTACTTC. Using reference TRBV19 and TRBJ2-7 for the parts outside the CDR3, the full variable domain is DGGITQSPKYLFRKEGQNVTLSCEQNLNHDAMYWYRQDPGQGLRLIYYSQIVNDFQKGDIAEGYSVSREKKESFPLTVTSAQKNPTAFYLCASSTTGAPYEQYFGPGTRLTVT.